The subject of this entry is one TCR beta chain. This sample stems from a study of cytomegalovirus exposure and HLA in healthy donors. PCR employed 60 Vbeta and 13 Jbeta primers. The data were produced by immunoSEQ multiplex PCR, yet TCRdb's version contains in-frame clones alone and is incomplete. In the table there are approximately 100,000 clones, approximately 77% of which are singletons. The TCR was taken from a woman between 40 and 55 years old in good health and CMV-seronegative. What was sequenced was PBMCs.

For the CDR3, the DNA is TGTGCCACCAGCCCGGGGACTAGCGGGGGGCCCAGAGAGCAGTTCTTC. Encoded protein: CATSPGTSGGPREQFF. This chain joins TRBV15 and TRBJ2-1, with TRBD2 identical over 15 bases. CDR1 and CDR2 from the germline V gene are LNHNV and YYDKDF (reference sequence). The CDR3 has 16 amino acids. Trimming at V came to 5 bases and at J to 10 bases, leaving 9 bases not matched to a gene.